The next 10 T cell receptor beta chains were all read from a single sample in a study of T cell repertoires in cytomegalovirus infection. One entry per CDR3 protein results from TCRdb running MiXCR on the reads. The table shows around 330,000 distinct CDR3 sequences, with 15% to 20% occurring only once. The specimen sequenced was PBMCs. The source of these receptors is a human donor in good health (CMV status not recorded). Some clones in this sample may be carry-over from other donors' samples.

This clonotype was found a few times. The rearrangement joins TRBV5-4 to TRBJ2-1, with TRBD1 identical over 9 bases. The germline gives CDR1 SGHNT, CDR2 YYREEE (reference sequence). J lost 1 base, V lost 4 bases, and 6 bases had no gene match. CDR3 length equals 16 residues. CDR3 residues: CASSPRDRASYNEQFF. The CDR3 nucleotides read TGTGCCAGCAGCCCCCGGGACAGGGCTTCCTACAATGAGCAGTTCTTC.

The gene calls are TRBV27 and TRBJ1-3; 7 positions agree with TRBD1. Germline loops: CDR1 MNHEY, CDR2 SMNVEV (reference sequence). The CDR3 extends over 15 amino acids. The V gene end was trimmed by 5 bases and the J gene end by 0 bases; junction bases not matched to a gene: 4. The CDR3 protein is CASSTGVYSGNTIYF. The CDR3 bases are TGTGCCAGCAGTACAGGGGTCTACTCTGGAAACACCATATATTTT.

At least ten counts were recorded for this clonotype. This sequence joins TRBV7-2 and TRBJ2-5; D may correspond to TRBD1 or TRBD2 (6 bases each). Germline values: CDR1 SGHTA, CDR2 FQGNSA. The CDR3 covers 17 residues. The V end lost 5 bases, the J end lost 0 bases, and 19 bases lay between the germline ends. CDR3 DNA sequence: TGTGCCAGCAGCCCTCGTCGAGGGGGGATGTACCAAGAGACCCAGTACTTC. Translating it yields CASSPRRGGMYQETQYF.

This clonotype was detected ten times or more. The CDR3 sequence: CATSDSAGDEQFF. The CDR3 DNA follows: TGTGCCACCAGTGACTCGGCTGGGGATGAGCAGTTCTTC. The chain carries TRBV24-1 and TRBJ2-1; D unclear. The V end was cut by 4 bases, the J end by 8 bases, with 11 bases between. The CDR3 is 13 residues long. The germline V gene has CDR1 KGHDR and CDR2 SFDVKD.

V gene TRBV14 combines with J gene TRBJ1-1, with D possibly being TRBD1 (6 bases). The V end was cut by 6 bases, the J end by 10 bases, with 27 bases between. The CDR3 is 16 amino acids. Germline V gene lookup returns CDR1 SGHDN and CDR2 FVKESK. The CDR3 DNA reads TGTGCCAGCAGTCACCAGGGGACCGGCTTAATTGGAGGAGCTTTCTTT. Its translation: CASSHQGTGLIGGAFF.

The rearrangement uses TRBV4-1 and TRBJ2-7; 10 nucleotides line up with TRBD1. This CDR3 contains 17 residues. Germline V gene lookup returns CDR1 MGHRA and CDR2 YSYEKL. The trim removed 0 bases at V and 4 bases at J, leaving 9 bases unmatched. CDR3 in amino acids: CASSQDRIRDRGYEQYF. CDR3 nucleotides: TGCGCCAGCAGCCAAGATCGTATCCGGGACAGGGGATACGAGCAGTACTTC.

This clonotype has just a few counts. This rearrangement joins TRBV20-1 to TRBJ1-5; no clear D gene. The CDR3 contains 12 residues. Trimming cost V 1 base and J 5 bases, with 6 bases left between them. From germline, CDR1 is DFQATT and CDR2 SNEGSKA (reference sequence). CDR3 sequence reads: CSARVGDQPQHF. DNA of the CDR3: TGCAGTGCTAGAGTTGGAGATCAGCCCCAGCATTTT.

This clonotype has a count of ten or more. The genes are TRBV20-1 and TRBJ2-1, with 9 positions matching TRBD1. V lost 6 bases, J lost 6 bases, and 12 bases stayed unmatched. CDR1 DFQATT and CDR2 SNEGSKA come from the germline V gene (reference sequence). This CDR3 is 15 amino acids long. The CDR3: CSAKRGQGTSNEQFF. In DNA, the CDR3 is TGCAGTGCCAAAAGAGGACAGGGGACAAGCAATGAGCAGTTCTTC.

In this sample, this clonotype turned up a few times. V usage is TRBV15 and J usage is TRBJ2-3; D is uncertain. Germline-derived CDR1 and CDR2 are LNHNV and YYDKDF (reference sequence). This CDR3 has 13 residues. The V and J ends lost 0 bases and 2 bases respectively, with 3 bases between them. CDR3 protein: CATSRDLTDTQYF. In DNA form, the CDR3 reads TGTGCCACCAGCAGAGATCTCACAGATACGCAGTATTTT.

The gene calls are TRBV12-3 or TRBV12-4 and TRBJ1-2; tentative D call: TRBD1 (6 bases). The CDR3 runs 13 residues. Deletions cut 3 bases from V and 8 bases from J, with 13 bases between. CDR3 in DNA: TGTGCCAGCAGTTTCAGGGGCCCTGAGGGCTACACCTTC. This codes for CASSFRGPEGYTF.